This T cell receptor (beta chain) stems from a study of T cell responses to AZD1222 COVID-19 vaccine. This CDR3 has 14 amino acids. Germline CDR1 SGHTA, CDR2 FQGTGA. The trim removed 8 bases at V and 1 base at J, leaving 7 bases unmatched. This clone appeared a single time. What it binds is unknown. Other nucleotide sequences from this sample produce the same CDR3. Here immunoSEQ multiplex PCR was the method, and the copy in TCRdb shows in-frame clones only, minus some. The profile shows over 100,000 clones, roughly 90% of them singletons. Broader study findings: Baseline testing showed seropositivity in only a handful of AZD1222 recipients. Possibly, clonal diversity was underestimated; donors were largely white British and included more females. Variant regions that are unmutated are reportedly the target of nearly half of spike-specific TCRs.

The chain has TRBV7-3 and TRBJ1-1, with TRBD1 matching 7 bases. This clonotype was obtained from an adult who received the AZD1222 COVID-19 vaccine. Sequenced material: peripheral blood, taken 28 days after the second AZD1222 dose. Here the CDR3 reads CASSRQGGNTEAFF. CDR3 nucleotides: TGTGCCAGCTCTCGACAGGGTGGGAACACTGAAGCTTTCTTT.